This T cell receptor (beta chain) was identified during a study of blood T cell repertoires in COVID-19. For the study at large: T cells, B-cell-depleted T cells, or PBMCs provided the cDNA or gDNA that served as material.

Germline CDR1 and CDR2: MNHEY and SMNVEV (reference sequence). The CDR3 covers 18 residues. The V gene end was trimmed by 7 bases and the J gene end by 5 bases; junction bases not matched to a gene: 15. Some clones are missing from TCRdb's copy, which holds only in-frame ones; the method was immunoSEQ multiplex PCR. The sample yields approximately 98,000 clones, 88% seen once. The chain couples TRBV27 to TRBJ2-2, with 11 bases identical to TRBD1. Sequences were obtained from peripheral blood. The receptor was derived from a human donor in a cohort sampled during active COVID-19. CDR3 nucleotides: TGTGCCAGCAAACCGGGACAGGGGGTTGAGTGGATGACCGGGGAGCTGTTTTTT. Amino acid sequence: CASKPGQGVEWMTGELFF.